The 10 T cell receptor beta chains below were found in one sample sequenced in a study of cytomegalovirus exposure and HLA in healthy donors. Repertoires were generated with immunoSEQ multiplex PCR, while TCRdb's copy carries only in-frame clones and drops some. The sample has about 57,000 clones; approximately 88% are singletons. The sample consisted of PBMCs. Source of these receptors: a young woman in good health and CMV-seronegative.

The chain links TRBV11-2 to TRBJ2-7; D is perhaps TRBD1 (6 bases). Deletions cut 5 bases from V and 4 bases from J, with 15 bases between. The CDR3 runs to 14 residues. From germline, CDR1 is SGHAT and CDR2 FQNNGV. CDR3 nucleotide sequence: TGTGCCAGCAGCAAGCATGGGGGCGGATACGAGCAGTACTTC. This codes for CASSKHGGGYEQYF.

The chain couples TRBV7-9 to TRBJ1-2; no firm D call. CDR3 length: 14 amino acids. Trimming shortened V by 3 bases and J by 6 bases, and 14 bases separated the two germline ends. Per germline, CDR1 SEHNR and CDR2 FQNEAQ (reference sequence). The CDR3: CASSFETASHGYTF. The CDR3 DNA is TGTGCCAGCAGCTTCGAAACAGCTTCCCATGGCTACACCTTC.

The rearrangement links TRBV28 to TRBJ1-2; D uncertain. From germline, CDR1 is MDHEN and CDR2 SYDVKM. V shed 7 bases and J shed 0 bases, with 9 bases lying between them. This CDR3 has 13 residues. As DNA, the CDR3 is TGTGCCAGCAAAAGTACAGCTAACTATGGCTACACCTTC. It translates to CASKSTANYGYTF.

V and J are TRBV5-1 and TRBJ2-1, with TRBD2 matching 9 bases. The V gene's germline CDR1 is SGHRS and CDR2 YFSETQ. This CDR3 is 16 amino acids long. V was clipped by 2 bases and J by 7 bases; unmatched bases: 10. CDR3 sequence reads: CASSLLAGAGRNEQFF. Written as DNA, the CDR3 is TGCGCCAGCAGCTTATTAGCGGGAGCGGGAAGGAATGAGCAGTTCTTC. Variable domain in full (rest from reference TRBV5-1 and TRBJ2-1): KAGVTQTPRYLIKTRGQQVTLSCSPISGHRSVSWYQQTPGQGLQFLFEYFSETQRNKGNFPGRFSGRQFSNSRSEMNVSTLELGDSALYLCASSLLAGAGRNEQFFGPGTRLTVL.

The V gene is TRBV6-1, the J gene TRBJ1-1; unclear D gene. V shed 4 bases and J shed 1 base, with 7 bases lying between them. The CDR3 has 13 amino acids. The germline gives CDR1 MNHNS, CDR2 SASEGT. The CDR3 DNA is TGTGCCAGCAGTGGAAACAGGAACACTGAAGCTTTCTTT. Encoded protein: CASSGNRNTEAFF.

The CDR3 loop reads CASSLILSGSGGTDTQYF. For the CDR3, the DNA is TGTGCCAGCAGTTTAATTCTTAGCGGGAGCGGTGGCACAGATACGCAGTATTTT. V is TRBV27 and J is TRBJ2-3, with TRBD2 matching over 9 bases. The V and J ends lost 2 bases and 1 base, in that order; junction bases with no gene match: 10. Germline V gene lookup returns CDR1 MNHEY and CDR2 SMNVEV (reference sequence). The CDR3 has 18 residues.

The CDR3 is CASSLTGPNTGELFF. As DNA, the CDR3 is TGTGCCAGCAGCTTGACAGGGCCGAACACCGGGGAGCTGTTTTTT. The V call is TRBV5-5, the J call TRBJ2-2; tentative D call: TRBD1 (6 bases). Trimming stripped 1 base from V and 0 bases from J, with 7 bases between. The CDR3 is made up of 15 amino acids. Per germline, CDR1 SGHKS and CDR2 YYEKEE (reference sequence).

This chain connects TRBV27 to TRBJ2-7; 7 bases fit TRBD1. The CDR3 has 13 residues. Germline V gene sequence: CDR1 MNHEY, CDR2 SMNVEV (reference sequence). Unmatched junction bases numbered 3, after V lost 6 bases and J lost 1 base. Here the CDR3 DNA reads TGTGCCAGCAGCCGGGGACAGTCCTACGAGCAGTACTTC. Its protein is CASSRGQSYEQYF.

This clone has more than one count but fewer than ten. The sample holds other DNA sequences that translate to the same CDR3. This chain uses TRBV5-1 with TRBJ2-7; D uncertain. The CDR3 length is 13 residues. The germline CDR1 and CDR2 sequences are SGHRS and YFSETQ. Trimming took off 0 bases at V and 0 bases at J, with 4 bases between the two ends. Here the CDR3 reads CASSLASSYEQYF. The CDR3 region has the DNA TGCGCCAGCAGCTTGGCCAGCTCCTACGAGCAGTACTTC.

The CDR3 DNA reads TGCAGCGTAGCTCGCCAAGACAGGGTTAATGAGCAGTTCTTC. This gives the protein CSVARQDRVNEQFF. V is TRBV29-1 and J is TRBJ2-1, with 7 bases identical to TRBD1. The V gene end was trimmed by 6 bases and the J gene end by 7 bases; junction bases not matched to a gene: 12. Germline loops: CDR1 SQVTM, CDR2 ANQGSEA. This CDR3 is built from 14 residues.